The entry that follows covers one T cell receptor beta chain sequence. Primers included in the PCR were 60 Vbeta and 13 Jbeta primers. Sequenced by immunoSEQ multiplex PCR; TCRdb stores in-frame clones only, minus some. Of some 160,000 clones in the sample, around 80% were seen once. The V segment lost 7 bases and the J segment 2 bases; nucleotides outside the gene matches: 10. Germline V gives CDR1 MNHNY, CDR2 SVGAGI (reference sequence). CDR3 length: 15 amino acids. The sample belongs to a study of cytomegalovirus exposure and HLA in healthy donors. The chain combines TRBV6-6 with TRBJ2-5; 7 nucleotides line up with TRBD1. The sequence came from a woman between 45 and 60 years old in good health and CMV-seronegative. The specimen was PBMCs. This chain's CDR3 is CASNQRGRGQETQYF. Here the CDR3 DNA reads TGTGCCAGCAATCAAAGGGGGCGCGGGCAAGAGACCCAGTACTTC.